This T cell receptor (beta chain) emerged from a study of T cell repertoires in cytomegalovirus infection. Study-level information: Indications of both CMV infection and matching HLA type were provided by public TCR beta signatures.

Germline lookup yields CDR1 SGHDT and CDR2 YYEEEE. Trimming removed 1 base at V and 2 bases at J, with 13 bases between. This CDR3 comprises 16 residues. One entry per CDR3 protein, called by TCRdb with MiXCR from the reads. The table shows under 250,000 distinct CDR3 sequences, with 6.5% occurring only once. This clonotype showed up many times. Its antigen is still unknown. General study results and limits: CMV carriers having the relevant HLA were flagged by cumulative public TCR beta family frequency. HLA-C-restricted CMV clonotypes gave the most frequent clonotype in two of eight donors.

The rearrangement joins TRBV5-6 to TRBJ2-1; TRBD2 might be the D (7 bases). Sample: PBMCs. This clonotype originated in a human donor in good health (CMV status not recorded). Some clones in this sample may be carry-over from other donors' samples. DNA of the CDR3: TGTGCCAGCAGCTTGAGGGGGGGAAGCACCTACAATGAGCAGTTCTTC. Translating gives CASSLRGGSTYNEQFF.